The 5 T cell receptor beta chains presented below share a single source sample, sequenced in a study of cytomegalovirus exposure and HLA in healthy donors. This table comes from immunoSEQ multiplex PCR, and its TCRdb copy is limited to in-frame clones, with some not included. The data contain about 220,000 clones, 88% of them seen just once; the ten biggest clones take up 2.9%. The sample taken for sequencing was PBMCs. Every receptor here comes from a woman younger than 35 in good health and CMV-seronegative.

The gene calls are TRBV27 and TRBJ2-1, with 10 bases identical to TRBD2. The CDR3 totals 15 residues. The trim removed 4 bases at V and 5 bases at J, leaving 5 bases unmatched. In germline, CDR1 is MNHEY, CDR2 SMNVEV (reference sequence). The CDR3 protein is CASSSKREGNNEQFF. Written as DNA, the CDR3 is TGTGCCAGCAGTTCCAAGCGGGAGGGCAACAATGAGCAGTTCTTC.

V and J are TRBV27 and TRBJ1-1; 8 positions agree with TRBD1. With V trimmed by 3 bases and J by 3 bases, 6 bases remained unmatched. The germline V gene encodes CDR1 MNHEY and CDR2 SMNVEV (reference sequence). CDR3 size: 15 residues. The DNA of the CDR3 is TGTGCCAGCAGTTTTGCAGGGGGCCTGGACACTGAAGCTTTCTTT. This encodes CASSFAGGLDTEAFF.

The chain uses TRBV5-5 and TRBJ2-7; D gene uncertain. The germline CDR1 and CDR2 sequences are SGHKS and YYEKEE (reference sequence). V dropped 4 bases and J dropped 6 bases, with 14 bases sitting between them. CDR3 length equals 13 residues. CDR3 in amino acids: CASSQLPLLEQYF. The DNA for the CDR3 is TGTGCCAGCAGCCAACTACCCCTCCTCGAGCAGTACTTC.

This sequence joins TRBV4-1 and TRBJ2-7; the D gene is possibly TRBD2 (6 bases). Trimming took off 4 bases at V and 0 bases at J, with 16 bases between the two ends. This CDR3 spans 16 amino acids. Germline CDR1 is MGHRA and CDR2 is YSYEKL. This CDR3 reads CASSPGGKVPSYEQYF. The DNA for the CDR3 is TGCGCCAGCAGCCCTGGGGGGAAGGTGCCCTCCTACGAGCAGTACTTC.

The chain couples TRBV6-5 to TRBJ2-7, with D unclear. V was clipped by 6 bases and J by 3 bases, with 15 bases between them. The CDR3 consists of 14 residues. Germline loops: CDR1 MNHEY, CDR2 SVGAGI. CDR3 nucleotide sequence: TGTGCCAGCAGCGCTTCTAGAATATTCTACGAGCAGTACTTC. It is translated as CASSASRIFYEQYF.